Below, 25 T cell receptor beta chains from the same sample are listed, as sequenced in a study of CD8 T cells in Susac syndrome. The authors reverse transcribed about 0.5 to 1 ug RNA with random hexamers. TCRdb re-called the immunoSEQ multiplex PCR reads through MiXCR, storing one row per CDR3 protein. The sample includes about 180,000 distinct CDR3 sequences, just under 95% of them seen just once. Sequencing was done on a sample of CD4+ T cells from PBMCs. Every receptor here comes from a human donor with Susac syndrome.

The V call is TRBV3-1, the J call TRBJ2-7, with unresolved D. The V gene's germline CDR1 is LGHDT and CDR2 YNNKEL (reference sequence). This CDR3 is built from 16 residues. V dropped 0 bases and J dropped 0 bases, with 12 bases sitting between them. The CDR3 is CASSQDRVGVSYEQYF. The CDR3 DNA follows: TGTGCCAGCAGCCAAGATCGGGTTGGGGTCTCCTACGAGCAGTACTTC.

The chain uses TRBV18 and TRBJ1-1; 8 positions agree with TRBD1. The CDR3 contains 16 residues. The V and J ends lost 6 bases and 8 bases, in that order; junction bases with no gene match: 17. The V gene's germline CDR1 is KGHSH and CDR2 LQKENI. The CDR3 sequence: CASSGPGQGRMEEAFF. DNA of the CDR3: TGTGCCAGCTCCGGCCCCGGACAGGGTCGGATGGAGGAAGCTTTCTTT.

The chain uses TRBV20-1 and TRBJ1-5, with 7 bases lining up with TRBD1. This CDR3 spans 15 amino acids. Germline V CDR1 and CDR2: DFQATT, SNEGSKA (reference sequence). After removal of 4 bases from V and 0 bases from J, the junction contained 6 bases not matched to a gene. The CDR3 DNA follows: TGCAGTGCTAACCGGGACAGACATAGCAATCAGCCCCAGCATTTT. Amino acids: CSANRDRHSNQPQHF.

The rearrangement links TRBV5-1 to TRBJ1-1; 10 bases are shared with TRBD1. Germline V gene sequence: CDR1 SGHRS, CDR2 YFSETQ. The CDR3 extends over 14 amino acids. With 4 bases clipped from V and 8 bases from J, the junction kept 8 bases outside the gene matches. CDR3 sequence reads: CASSRDRGHSEAFF. The CDR3, as DNA: TGCGCCAGCAGCCGGGACAGGGGACACTCGGAAGCTTTCTTT.

The V call is TRBV20-1, the J call TRBJ2-5, with TRBD1 matching over 8 bases. V trimming: 2 bases; J trimming: 2 bases; junction bases outside the gene matches: 7. CDR3 length: 15 residues. Per germline, CDR1 DFQATT and CDR2 SNEGSKA (reference sequence). The CDR3 DNA reads TGCAGTGCTAGATGGCCCAGGGGGCAACAAGAGACCCAGTACTTC. Its protein product is CSARWPRGQQETQYF.

The chain is built from TRBV5-1 and TRBJ2-7; 12 bases map to TRBD2. CDR3 length equals 14 residues. Unmatched junction bases numbered 5, after V lost 4 bases and J lost 6 bases. CDR1 is SGHRS and CDR2 is YFSETQ in the germline V gene. The CDR3 coding sequence is TGCGCCAGCAGCAAGACTAGCGGGAGTTCCGAGCAGTACTTC. Translated, it gives CASSKTSGSSEQYF.

The rearrangement joins TRBV2 to TRBJ2-2; D not certain. CDR1 is SNHLY and CDR2 is FYNNEI in the germline V gene. The V and J ends lost 8 bases and 6 bases respectively, with 10 bases between them. The CDR3 loop spans 12 amino acids. The CDR3 here is CASETFPGELFF. The CDR3 DNA reads TGTGCCAGCGAGACCTTCCCCGGGGAGCTGTTTTTT.

The CDR3 DNA follows: TGTGCCAGCAGTGAAGCTCGGACAGGGGGCTACGAGCAGTACTTC. The encoded protein is CASSEARTGGYEQYF. The V and J genes are TRBV2 and TRBJ2-7; 10 bases are shared with TRBD1. Germline lookup yields CDR1 SNHLY and CDR2 FYNNEI. The CDR3 contains 15 residues. Trimming cost V 0 bases and J 3 bases; bases outside gene matches: 2.

The gene calls are TRBV4-2 and TRBJ2-7; D uncertain. The V and J ends lost 3 bases and 0 bases respectively, with 6 bases between them. CDR1 LGHNA and CDR2 YNFKEQ come from the germline V gene. The CDR3 consists of 13 residues. In nucleotides, the CDR3 is TGTGCCAGCAGCCAGCTGAGCTCCTACGAGCAGTACTTC. Translated, it gives CASSQLSSYEQYF.

The chain has TRBV5-1 and TRBJ2-2; no firm D call. Trimming pared 1 base from V and 4 bases from J, leaving 11 bases between. Germline CDR1 reads SGHRS; CDR2 reads YFSETQ. The CDR3 consists of 15 residues. CDR3 nucleotides: TGCGCCAGCAGCTTGACGGATGGGGTCACCGGGGAGCTGTTTTTT. Translating gives CASSLTDGVTGELFF.

The chain employs TRBV28 and TRBJ1-1, with 8 bases identical to TRBD1. Germline V gene lookup returns CDR1 MDHEN and CDR2 SYDVKM. Trimming removed 2 bases from V and 1 base from J; junction bases left unmatched: 3. This CDR3 comprises 15 residues. The CDR3 DNA follows: TGTGCCAGCAGTTTACCGGGACAGGCGAACACTGAAGCTTTCTTT. Translating gives CASSLPGQANTEAFF.

V usage is TRBV5-1 and J usage is TRBJ2-3, with TRBD2 as a possible D gene (6 bases). Germline lookup yields CDR1 SGHRS and CDR2 YFSETQ. The CDR3 length is 16 residues. Trimming cost V 5 bases and J 0 bases, with 16 bases left between them. The CDR3: CASSAGTGESTDTQYF. The CDR3 nucleotides read TGCGCCAGCAGTGCTGGAACGGGGGAGAGCACAGATACGCAGTATTTT.

The chain employs TRBV2 and TRBJ1-4; D is perhaps TRBD1 (5 bases). Germline V gives CDR1 SNHLY, CDR2 FYNNEI. The CDR3 is 13 amino acids. With 7 bases removed from V and 8 bases from J, the gap between germline ends came to 14 bases. DNA of the CDR3: TGTGCCAGCACCGAGGGGCGATGGGAAAAACTGTTTTTT. Protein product: CASTEGRWEKLFF.

The V gene is TRBV28, the J gene TRBJ2-7, with D unclear. Trimming removed 5 bases at V and 3 bases at J, with 17 bases between. The CDR3 covers 15 residues. Germline V CDR1 and CDR2: MDHEN, SYDVKM. CDR3 DNA sequence: TGTGCCAGCAGTCCCGGATCCTTTCGTCACTACGAGCAGTACTTC. Translated, it gives CASSPGSFRHYEQYF.

The rearrangement uses TRBV30 and TRBJ2-3; TRBD1 is a possible D gene (5 bases). V was shortened by 1 base and J by 3 bases, with 8 bases between the two germline ends. This CDR3 contains 13 residues. The V gene's germline CDR1 is GTSNPN and CDR2 SVGIG (reference sequence). The CDR3 region is CAWSAGFTDTQYF. Here the CDR3 DNA reads TGTGCCTGGAGTGCAGGGTTTACAGATACGCAGTATTTT. Full variable domain (missing parts from reference TRBV30 and TRBJ2-3): SQTIHQWPATLVQPVGSPLSLECTVEGTSNPNLYWYRQAAGRGLQLLFYSVGIGQISSEVPQNLSASRPQDRQFILSSKKLLLSDSGFYLCAWSAGFTDTQYFGPGTRLTVL.

CDR3 DNA: TGTGCCAGCAGCTTAGCCCCAGATACGCAGTATTTT. This codes for CASSLAPDTQYF. The chain joins TRBV7-6 to TRBJ2-3; no clear D. The CDR3 sequence is 12 residues long. Per germline, CDR1 SGHVS and CDR2 FNYEAQ. V was cut by 0 bases and J by 4 bases, with 2 bases left in between.

This clonotype occurred a few times. This chain uses TRBV5-4 with TRBJ2-3; no firm D call. CDR3 size: 12 residues. Germline V gene lookup returns CDR1 SGHNT and CDR2 YYREEE (reference sequence). Between the trimmed V and J ends, which lost 1 base and 4 bases, there was a span of 4 bases. CDR3 in amino acids: CASSLRSDTQYF. In nucleotides, the CDR3 is TGTGCCAGCAGCTTGAGGTCAGATACGCAGTATTTT. The full variable domain, with the rest looked up from reference TRBV5-4 and TRBJ2-3, is ETGVTQSPTHLIKTRGQQVTLRCSSQSGHNTVSWYQQALGQGPQFIFQYYREEENGRGNFPPRFSGLQFPNYSSELNVNALELDDSALYLCASSLRSDTQYFGPGTRLTVL.

The chain links TRBV20-1 to TRBJ1-2; D not certain. This CDR3 has 11 amino acids. The V end was cut by 6 bases, the J end by 1 base, with 6 bases between. Germline V gene sequence: CDR1 DFQATT, CDR2 SNEGSKA (reference sequence). CDR3 region: CSATDNYGYTF. The DNA for the CDR3 is TGCAGTGCAACAGATAACTATGGCTACACCTTC.

The gene calls are TRBV5-4 and TRBJ1-2; 10 positions agree with TRBD1. In germline, CDR1 is SGHNT, CDR2 YYREEE (reference sequence). The CDR3 totals 16 residues. Germline trimming cut 4 bases from V and 8 bases from J; bases unmatched to any gene: 14. CDR3 sequence reads: CASSRRLGQGPLGYTF. DNA of the CDR3: TGTGCCAGCAGCCGGAGATTGGGACAGGGGCCGCTAGGCTACACCTTC.

The chain has TRBV28 and TRBJ1-5; TRBD1 matches at 9 bases. Germline trimming cut 3 bases from V and 4 bases from J; bases unmatched to any gene: 1. There are 14 residues in the CDR3. Germline CDR1 MDHEN, CDR2 SYDVKM. The CDR3 region is CASSFGTGNQPQHF. The CDR3 DNA sequence: TGTGCCAGCAGTTTTGGGACAGGGAATCAGCCCCAGCATTTT.

This clonotype was counted once. This CDR3 fails to terminate in the conserved phenylalanine or tryptophan, so it likely reflects a read error. The rearrangement joins TRBV30 to TRBJ1-1, with D hard to call. The CDR3 spans 13 residues. CDR1 GTSNPN and CDR2 SVGIG come from the germline V gene (reference sequence). Trimming cost V 2 bases and J 2 bases, with 9 bases left between them. The CDR3 loop is CAWSPSYNTEAFL. In DNA form, the CDR3 reads TGTGCCTGGAGTCCATCATATAACACTGAAGCTTTCCTT.

This chain joins TRBV27 and TRBJ2-5; TRBD2 aligns across 12 bases. The V gene's germline CDR1 is MNHEY and CDR2 SMNVEV (reference sequence). The CDR3 length is 15 residues. V dropped 9 bases and J dropped 13; count of bases not matched to a gene: 18. CDR3 in amino acids: CASSSIETSGSPSYF. The DNA for the CDR3 is TGTGCCAGTTCCTCAATCGAGACTAGCGGGAGCCCCTCGTACTTC.

V usage is TRBV7-2 and J usage is TRBJ2-1; D unclear. V was clipped by 4 bases and J by 0 bases, with 19 bases between them. Germline lookup yields CDR1 SGHTA and CDR2 FQGNSA. The CDR3 length is 18 residues. CDR3 sequence reads: CASSSGRFFSSSYNEQFF. As DNA, the CDR3 is TGTGCCAGCAGCTCGGGTCGTTTTTTCTCGAGCTCCTACAATGAGCAGTTCTTC.

The chain couples TRBV28 to TRBJ1-4, with D hard to call. The CDR3 sequence is 13 residues long. Trimming removed 5 bases from V and 7 bases from J, with 11 bases in between. Germline-derived CDR1 and CDR2 are MDHEN and SYDVKM. This CDR3 reads CASSPNHGEKLFF. The CDR3 DNA follows: TGTGCCAGCAGTCCTAACCATGGTGAAAAACTGTTTTTT.

The rearrangement joins TRBV30 to TRBJ1-1, with D uncertain. Germline loops: CDR1 GTSNPN, CDR2 SVGIG (reference sequence). CDR3 size: 14 residues. The germline V and J ends were trimmed by 5 bases and 4 bases, with 17 bases remaining between them. The DNA of the CDR3 is TGTGCCTGGGTCAGTAGGGATGGAGCCACTGAAGCTTTCTTT. Translation gives CAWVSRDGATEAFF.